This TCR beta chain was identified in a study of CD8 T cells in ankylosing spondylitis. In its sample, this clonotype was seen a few times. TCRdb analysed the 5' RACE reads with MiXCR anew, one entry per CDR3 protein. The sample includes 250,000 to 400,000 distinct CDR3 sequences, around a tenth of them seen just once. There are 18 residues in the CDR3. Trimming cost V 1 base and J 1 base, with 21 bases left between them. Germline-derived CDR1 and CDR2 are SGHRS and YFSETQ. Sequencing input: blood, either unsorted or a sorted T cell fraction (not recorded which). The TCR was taken from a female donor with ankylosing spondylitis or in good health (not recorded which). The chain combines TRBV5-1 with TRBJ2-7, with D unclear. CDR3 sequence (DNA): TGCGCCAGCAGCTTGAGGGTAAACGTTGAGGCCTATTCCTACGAGCAGTACTTC. As protein: CASSLRVNVEAYSYEQYF. Based on the CDR3 plus reference TRBV5-1 and TRBJ2-7, the full variable domain is KAGVTQTPRYLIKTRGQQVTLSCSPISGHRSVSWYQQTPGQGLQFLFEYFSETQRNKGNFPGRFSGRQFSNSRSEMNVSTLELGDSALYLCASSLRVNVEAYSYEQYFGPGTRLTVT.